The 4 T cell receptor beta chains reported below all come from one sample, sequenced in a study of cytomegalovirus exposure and HLA in healthy donors. 60 Vbeta and 13 Jbeta primers were used in PCR. Clones were read by immunoSEQ multiplex PCR, and TCRdb kept only the in-frame ones, dropping some. The table lists 160,000 or so clones, about 79% of them singletons, with roughly 6.7% in the top ten. Source material: PBMCs. These receptors originate from a man aged 45 to 65 in good health and CMV-seropositive.

This chain connects TRBV19 to TRBJ2-3; weak D call: TRBD1 (6 bases). With 4 bases removed from V and 7 bases from J, the gap between germline ends came to 15 bases. Germline V gene data show CDR1 as LNHDA and CDR2 as SQIVND (reference sequence). CDR3 length: 14 amino acids. CDR3 coding DNA: TGTGCCAGTAGTACGTCTGGGGACAAAAATACGCAGTATTTT. This translates into CASSTSGDKNTQYF.

This clone was counted between two and nine times. The chain carries TRBV6-5 and TRBJ2-5; maybe TRBD2 (6 bases). The germline V gene has CDR1 MNHEY and CDR2 SVGAGI. V was clipped by 6 bases and J by 5 bases, with 13 bases between them. This CDR3 region has 13 residues. For the CDR3, the DNA is TGTGCCAGCAGCCTGCGGGAAGGGGAGACCCAGTACTTC. Translation gives CASSLREGETQYF.

The V call is TRBV28, the J call TRBJ2-7; tentative D call: TRBD2 (5 bases). Germline values: CDR1 MDHEN, CDR2 SYDVKM. The CDR3 loop spans 15 amino acids. Trimming stripped 6 bases from V and 0 bases from J, with 15 bases between. CDR3 nucleotide sequence: TGTGCCAGCAGGAATGAAGGGAGTAGCTCCTACGAGCAGTACGTC. Amino acid sequence: CASRNEGSSSYEQYV.

This chain joins TRBV7-8 and TRBJ2-5; D is perhaps TRBD2 (6 bases). Looked up from germline, CDR1 is SGHVS and CDR2 is FQNEAQ. Trimming pared 2 bases from V and 4 bases from J, leaving 17 bases between. CDR3 size: 16 residues. DNA for the CDR3: TGTGCCAGCAGCTTAATGGCGGTCATCGGGGGAGAGACCCAGTACTTC. The encoded protein is CASSLMAVIGGETQYF.